This TCR beta chain was captured in a study of response to subunit inactivated influenza vaccine. General observations from the study: The study's authors posited that every seasonal influenza vaccination enlists few new T cells.

TCRdb re-derived calls from the RT-PCR reads in MiXCR, one entry per CDR3 protein. Of 250,000 to 350,000 distinct CDR3 sequences in the sample, about 20% were seen once. CDR3 length: 15 residues. Germline lookup yields CDR1 MNHEY and CDR2 SVGAGI. Turning to this clonotype: Its target is unknown. A much larger clone differs by one base, so this may be a read error.

V is TRBV6-5 and J is TRBJ1-1, with D hard to call. The sequencing used PBMCs from blood, collected 21 months after vaccination. This TCR derives from a man aged 45 to 75 who received an inactivated influenza vaccine. CDR3 protein: CASSYRVPLNTEPFF. CDR3 DNA sequence: TGTGCCAGCAGTTACAGGGTCCCATTGAACACTGAACCTTTCTTT.